This T cell receptor (beta chain) was profiled in a study of low-dose radiotherapy and immunotherapy resistance in tumors. Study-wide context: Each fraction for Cohort 1 was 0.5 Gy, given every 2 weeks, and the total came to 6.5 Gy. The drug cyclophosphamide was given into a vein at 200 mg/m2 every two weeks, one day before radiation and immunotherapy.

Stated time point: after trial treatment. Documented treatment: LDRT plus nivolumab, ipilimumab, low-dose cyclophosphamide and aspirin (RACIN trial). Every donor's regimen consisted of nivolumab, ipilimumab, aspirin, low-dose cyclophosphamide and low-dose radiotherapy. Germline loops: CDR1 SGHRS, CDR2 YFSETQ. This CDR3 is 16 amino acids long. V lost 4 bases to trimming and J lost 5 bases; unmatched junction nucleotides: 8. Gene-specific TRAV and TRBV primers were used for first-strand cDNA, covering alpha and beta chains. With a V-primer adapter and a constant-region primer, TCRs were amplified for 20 to 25 PCR cycles. TCRdb analysed the reads with MiXCR anew, one entry per CDR3 protein. The profile shows 85,000 to 95,000 distinct CDR3 sequences, 20% to 25% of them singletons.

The TCR was taken from a female donor with ovarian cancer. The chain couples TRBV5-1 to TRBJ2-3, with 12 bases lining up with TRBD2. The sample here was PBMCs, taken after low-dose radiotherapy plus immunotherapy. CDR3: CASSARLAGVEDTQYF. The CDR3 coding sequence is TGCGCCAGCAGCGCCCGACTAGCGGGGGTAGAAGATACGCAGTATTTT.